This T cell receptor beta chain stems from a study of blood T cell repertoires in COVID-19 (dated by TCRdb to about 2020). About the investigation overall: Samples covering the acute and convalescent phases of COVID-19 were provided by collaborators in the United States, Italy and Spain. The material from the prospective study consisted of cDNA or gDNA derived from T cells, B-cell-depleted T cells, or PBMCs. The dataset comprised deeply sampled blood TCRbeta repertoires from subjects exposed to, actively infected with, or recovered from COVID-19. The repertoires were released in a freely available public database intended as a resource for research on the immune response to SARS-CoV-2. Samples were obtained from the ongoing ImmuneRACE study (first 160 participants) and from over 1,000 subjects provided by 6 global collaborators. The sample metadata nearly always contained a de-identified subject ID, COVID-19 status, age in years and sex. HLA class I and class II types, where available, came from metadata supplied by the sample provider rather than from assay-based typing.

The paper as a whole reports these results and caveats: The amount of clinical and demographic metadata varied by source and participant and was provided uncurated.

Whole blood was collected in K2EDTA tubes by collaborating institutions according to the institutions' own protocols. For TCRbeta analysis, collaborators shipped samples in one of three forms: frozen whole blood, isolated PBMCs, or DNA extracted from either of those sample types. Regarding this clone: The antigen this receptor binds is unknown. No much larger clonotype is one base removed from it; base qualities were not supplied.

From the germline V gene (reference sequence), CDR1 is MNHNY and CDR2 is SVGAGI. Including the terminal cysteine and phenylalanine, the CDR3 comprises 14 residues. Of the read, only the CDR3 DNA is kept; its 42 bases are in frame from base 1. V is shortened by 2 bases, J by 3 bases, and the region joining them spans 9 bases. TCRbeta CDR3 regions were amplified from genomic DNA using the immunoSEQ Assay, a bias-controlled multiplex PCR. Concerning the study's data processing: Nucleated cell counts per sample were estimated from amplification of reference gene primers within the assay. To quantify the absolute abundance of each unique TCRbeta CDR3 rearrangement, sequence reads were collapsed and filtered. Productive Simpson clonality was computed per sample as the square root of Simpson's diversity index over productive rearrangements. TCRdb limited this immuneACCESS table to in-frame rearrangements with V and J called. A share of clones is missing; checked studies link under half to unresolved V genes, and the rest is unexplained. That table gives V, J and clone size, and the DNA gave D and trimming. The table for this sample lists about 20,000 clones; about 90% of them were counted only once. Together, the top ten hold 4% of the sample.

Sequencing input: peripheral blood. The rearrangement joined TRBV6-6 to TRBJ2-3; the D gene cannot be resolved reliably. The receptor was isolated from a human donor in a cohort sampled during active COVID-19. The CDR3 in this case is CASSYTSGTDTQYF. The nucleotide sequence reads as follows: TGTGCCAGCAGTTACACTTCCGGGACAGATACGCAGTATTTT.